Following are 13 T cell receptor beta chains from one sample sequenced in a study of beta chain features in type 1 diabetes. Expressed TCRB transcripts were sequenced, since all the RNA that had been isolated was reverse transcribed. This table comes from immunoSEQ multiplex PCR, and its TCRdb copy is limited to in-frame clones, with some not included. Found here are more than 150,000 clones, roughly 11% of them singletons; the top ten hold roughly 1.9%. Source material: central memory CD4+ T cells from blood. These receptors all stem from a young man in good health.

This clone has at least ten counts. This chain links TRBV27 with TRBJ2-3; D possibly corresponds to TRBD2 (5 bases). This CDR3 comprises 15 residues. The V end was cut by 1 base, the J end by 1 base, with 9 bases between. Germline values: CDR1 MNHEY, CDR2 SMNVEV (reference sequence). CDR3 coding DNA: TGTGCCAGCAGTTTATGGGGAGCCCGCACAGATACGCAGTATTTT. Its translation is CASSLWGARTDTQYF.

The J gene is TRBJ2-2, the V gene TRBV11-2, with D perhaps TRBD1 (6 bases). The CDR3 has 12 amino acids. Germline V gene sequence: CDR1 SGHAT, CDR2 FQNNGV. Between the trimmed V and J ends, which lost 4 bases and 14 bases, there was a span of 14 bases. The CDR3 coding sequence is TGTGCCAGCAGCTCGTCTAGGACAGTCCTGTTTTTT. Translation gives CASSSSRTVLFF. The full variable domain, rest sourced from reference TRBV11-2 and TRBJ2-2, is EAGVAQSPRYKIIEKRQSVAFWCNPISGHATLYWYQQILGQGPKLLIQFQNNGVVDDSQLPKDRFSAERLKGVDSTLKIQPAKLEDSAVYLCASSSSRTVLFFGEGSRLTVL.

This sequence joins TRBV9 and TRBJ2-5, with D maybe TRBD2 (6 bases). CDR1 is SGDLS and CDR2 is YYNGEE in the germline V gene. The V end was cut by 4 bases, the J end by 2 bases, with 24 bases between. CDR3 size: 18 residues. The chain's CDR3 is CASSPTVVRRGLQETQYF. CDR3 bases: TGTGCCAGCAGCCCCACCGTCGTGAGGCGGGGCCTACAAGAGACCCAGTACTTC.

This clone appeared a few times. The chain has TRBV5-6 and TRBJ2-3, with a weak D call TRBD1 (5 bases). Trimming removed 6 bases at V and 1 base at J, with 18 bases between. The germline CDR1 and CDR2 sequences are SGHDT and YYEEEE. The CDR3 contains 16 residues. CDR3 bases: TGTGCCAGCAAACCCACCAGGGTATGGGGCACAGATACGCAGTATTTT. Translation: CASKPTRVWGTDTQYF.

This clone has only a few counts. The chain joins TRBV7-2 to TRBJ2-7; D perhaps matches TRBD1 (5 bases). The germline gives CDR1 SGHTA, CDR2 FQGNSA. V was cut by 2 bases and J by 4 bases, with 9 bases left in between. This CDR3 is built from 13 residues. The CDR3 DNA follows: TGTGCCAGCAGCTTAAGGGGCGATTACGAGCAGTACTTC. Translated, it gives CASSLRGDYEQYF.

In nucleotides, the CDR3 is TGTGCCACCGGGGGACAGGGGAACACCGGGGAGCTGTTTTTT. Protein sequence: CATGGQGNTGELFF. The chain is built from TRBV4-2 and TRBJ2-2, with 9 nucleotides matching TRBD1. The junction had 4 bases not matched to a gene; V was cut back by 10 bases and J by 1 base. In germline, CDR1 is LGHNA, CDR2 YNFKEQ. The CDR3 contains 14 residues.

This clone was detected a few times. The rearrangement uses TRBV30 and TRBJ1-2; D is ambiguous. The CDR3 extends over 14 amino acids. The germline CDR1 and CDR2 sequences are GTSNPN and SVGIG (reference sequence). Between the trimmed V and J ends, which lost 0 bases and 1 base, there was a span of 9 bases. CDR3 nucleotide sequence: TGTGCCTGGAGTGTAAGATTCAGTAACTATGGCTACACCTTC. Translation: CAWSVRFSNYGYTF.

Comment on this clone: A much bigger clone sits one base away, suggesting this may be a read error. The gene calls are TRBV19 and TRBJ2-1, with 11 bases lining up with TRBD2. The V segment lost 3 bases and the J segment 15 bases; nucleotides outside the gene matches: 16. Germline assignment: CDR1 LNHDA and CDR2 SQIVND (reference sequence). The CDR3 has 16 amino acids. In DNA, the CDR3 is TGTGCCAGTAGTATCCGACTAGCGGGAAGCTTGGAGGGTGCGTTCTTC. Amino acids: CASSIRLAGSLEGAFF.

This clone was picked up a small number of times. The chain carries TRBV7-6 and TRBJ2-7, with 7 nucleotides matching TRBD1. The length of the CDR3 is 14 residues. J was trimmed by 3 bases and V by 5 bases; bases with no gene match: 7. The V gene's germline CDR1 is SGHVS and CDR2 FNYEAQ. The CDR3 here is CASSPGTARYEQYF. CDR3 DNA sequence: TGTGCCAGCAGCCCCGGGACAGCACGCTACGAGCAGTACTTC.

This clone was detected a few times. The chain joins TRBV5-6 to TRBJ2-1; weak D call: TRBD2 (5 bases). Germline V gene data show CDR1 as SGHDT and CDR2 as YYEEEE. The V gene lost 4 bases and the J gene lost 1 base, with 15 bases spanning the gap. The CDR3 totals 16 residues. CDR3 sequence reads: CASSTLGGGSYNEQFF. The CDR3, as DNA: TGTGCCAGCAGCACCCTCGGCGGAGGTTCCTACAATGAGCAGTTCTTC. Based on the CDR3 plus reference TRBV5-6 and TRBJ2-1, the full variable domain is DAGVTQSPTHLIKTRGQQVTLRCSPKSGHDTVSWYQQALGQGPQFIFQYYEEEERQRGNFPDRFSGHQFPNYSSELNVNALLLGDSALYLCASSTLGGGSYNEQFFGPGTRLTVL.

The sample holds a few counts of this clone. J is TRBJ2-5 and V is TRBV11-2; D remains ambiguous. This CDR3 is 11 amino acids long. V dropped 3 bases and J dropped 5 bases, with 4 bases sitting between them. Per germline, CDR1 SGHAT and CDR2 FQNNGV. The CDR3 loop is CASSFGETQYF. CDR3 in DNA: TGTGCCAGCAGCTTCGGGGAGACCCAGTACTTC. The full variable domain, its missing parts supplied by reference TRBV11-2 and TRBJ2-5, is EAGVAQSPRYKIIEKRQSVAFWCNPISGHATLYWYQQILGQGPKLLIQFQNNGVVDDSQLPKDRFSAERLKGVDSTLKIQPAKLEDSAVYLCASSFGETQYFGPGTRLLVL.

The chain combines TRBV27 with TRBJ2-2; 8 bases are a match to TRBD1. CDR3 length: 14 amino acids. CDR1 is MNHEY and CDR2 is SMNVEV in the germline V gene (reference sequence). The ends lost 6 bases at V and 3 bases at J; junction bases unmatched: 3. This chain's CDR3 is CASSRGRDTGELFF. CDR3 nucleotide sequence: TGTGCCAGCAGCAGGGGGCGCGACACCGGGGAGCTGTTTTTT.

This clone came up a few times. V gene TRBV2 combines with J gene TRBJ2-6; D unresolved. The CDR3 contains 12 residues. V dropped 5 bases and J dropped 1 base, with 0 bases sitting between them. In germline, CDR1 is SNHLY, CDR2 FYNNEI. CDR3 sequence (DNA): TGTGCCAGCAGTTCTGGGGCCAACGTCCTGACTTTC. This translates into CASSSGANVLTF.